These T cell receptor beta chains were read from a single sample in a study of T cell responses to AZD1222 COVID-19 vaccine. Here immunoSEQ multiplex PCR was the method, and the copy in TCRdb shows in-frame clones only, minus some. The top ten clones hold about 1.6% of a sample with roughly 160,000 clones, 90% of them seen once. Specimen: peripheral blood, collected on day 0 of AZD1222 vaccination. The receptors derive from an adult in good health. CDR3s leave out the opening cysteine and the closing phenylalanine or tryptophan. Each record gives: clone size, V gene, J gene, CDR3 protein. Size tells how often a clone was seen (once, few, many) or the class of an expanded clone, and some rows leave it out.

size: .; V: TRBV6-6; J: TRBJ2-3; CDR3: ASNSRQGAGTDTQY
size: .; V: TRBV6-4; J: TRBJ1-2; CDR3: ASSPTGASYGYT
size: .; V: TRBV11-2; J: TRBJ1-1; CDR3: ASSLDSYSTTEAF
size: .; V: TRBV19; J: TRBJ2-3; CDR3: ATTDQAFTDTQY
size: .; V: TRBV2; J: TRBJ2-7; CDR3: ASSRDTTYEQY
size: .; V: TRBV5-1; J: TRBJ2-3; CDR3: ASSFSGVTDTQY
size: .; V: TRBV2; J: TRBJ1-2; CDR3: ASRGQSNYGYT
size: .; V: TRBV7-9; J: TRBJ1-5; CDR3: ASSPNSNQPQH
size: .; V: TRBV28; J: TRBJ2-7; CDR3: ASSKDRPRNEQY
size: .; V: TRBV7-3; J: TRBJ2-3; CDR3: ASSPSGETDTQY
size: once; V: TRBV14; J: TRBJ1-2; CDR3: ASSPGTNYGYT
size: .; V: TRBV24-1; J: TRBJ1-4; CDR3: ATSEGSNEKLF
size: .; V: TRBV29-1; J: TRBJ1-2; CDR3: SVREGAGGYT
size: .; V: TRBV19; J: TRBJ1-3; CDR3: ASNPGGGRRNTIY
size: .; V: TRBV28; J: TRBJ2-2; CDR3: ASSLYLTGGELF
size: .; V: TRBV28; J: TRBJ1-2; CDR3: ASSPAYLGGYT
size: .; V: TRBV5-7; J: TRBJ1-1; CDR3: ASSREGRNTEAF
size: .; V: TRBV5-5; J: TRBJ2-6; CDR3: ASSLGPGSGANVLT
size: .; V: TRBV5-1; J: TRBJ1-1; CDR3: ASSLNDPNTEAF
size: .; V: TRBV7-6; J: TRBJ1-6; CDR3: ASSKGSGSPLH
size: .; V: TRBV28; J: TRBJ2-7; CDR3: ASNRGTYEQY
size: .; V: TRBV28; J: TRBJ2-7; CDR3: ASSGQVPPYEQY
size: .; V: TRBV4-3; J: TRBJ1-1; CDR3: ASSQELTQGGATEAF
size: .; V: TRBV11-2; J: TRBJ2-3; CDR3: ASSPPAGLMPSTDTQY
size: .; V: TRBV6-5; J: TRBJ2-4; CDR3: ASRGGGYDIQY
size: .; V: TRBV5-4; J: TRBJ1-2; CDR3: ASSFDRVMKGYT
size: .; V: TRBV11-3; J: TRBJ2-7; CDR3: ASSPRGGPYEQY
size: .; V: TRBV15; J: TRBJ1-2; CDR3: ATSRDPSNYGYT
size: .; V: TRBV18; J: TRBJ1-1; CDR3: ASSLLQETGTEAF
size: .; V: TRBV3-1/TRBV3-2; J: TRBJ2-3; CDR3: ASSRGLADTDTQY
size: .; V: TRBV6-5; J: TRBJ1-2; CDR3: ASKIFRNYGYT
size: .; V: TRBV28; J: TRBJ1-5; CDR3: ASSWRRAGNQPQH
size: .; V: TRBV4-3; J: TRBJ1-2; CDR3: ASNPGSRNYGYT
size: .; V: TRBV11-1; J: TRBJ1-1; CDR3: ASSLALGSIEAF
size: .; V: TRBV3-1/TRBV3-2; J: TRBJ2-1; CDR3: ASSPGGSRSYNEQF
size: .; V: TRBV21-1; J: TRBJ1-6; CDR3: ASSRGPRGACSPLH
size: .; V: TRBV7-9; J: TRBJ1-2; CDR3: ASSLGGLANYGYT
size: .; V: TRBV28; J: TRBJ2-7; CDR3: ASSPPGKPYEQY
size: many; V: TRBV19; J: TRBJ1-5; CDR3: ASRPFHTQSGQPQH
size: .; V: TRBV28; J: TRBJ1-2; CDR3: ASSSVGLYGYT
size: .; V: TRBV30; J: TRBJ1-5; CDR3: AWSARGDQPQH
size: .; V: TRBV5-6; J: TRBJ2-2; CDR3: ASSLPSGVSGELF
size: .; V: TRBV30; J: TRBJ1-5; CDR3: AWSGDSNQPQH
size: .; V: TRBV10-3; J: TRBJ1-1; CDR3: AISESTGNTEAF
size: .; V: TRBV28; J: TRBJ1-2; CDR3: ASSWEGSYGYT
size: .; V: TRBV18; J: TRBJ2-5; CDR3: ASSPSLAGGQETQY
size: .; V: TRBV2; J: TRBJ1-5; CDR3: ASSVRWDQPQH
size: .; V: TRBV6-2/TRBV6-3; J: TRBJ1-2; CDR3: ASSSPNTYGYT
size: .; V: TRBV30; J: TRBJ2-3; CDR3: AWSGSGADTQY
size: .; V: TRBV5-1; J: TRBJ1-6; CDR3: ASSLELDRGHNSPLH
size: .; V: TRBV11-1; J: TRBJ2-7; CDR3: ASSRSDTYSYEQY
size: .; V: TRBV6-5; J: TRBJ1-1; CDR3: ASQEAGESTEAF
size: .; V: TRBV7-6; J: TRBJ1-5; CDR3: ASSLGGQSTPQH